A selection of T cell receptor beta chains follows, all from one sample in a study of human T cells and chemical hapten exposure. TCRdb analysed the RACE reads with MiXCR anew, one entry per CDR3 protein. Of over 50,000 distinct CDR3 sequences in the sample, roughly 10% were seen once. The sequencing here drew on whole blood, taken in connection with sensitization to the hapten diphenylcyclopropenone (DPC). These receptors were taken from a woman in her twenties or thirties with alopecia areata. Some clones in this sample may be carry-over from other donors' samples. CDR3s include the opening cysteine and the closing phenylalanine or tryptophan. A D gene is named only where the DNA matches it firmly. Expanded clones are given a class, and other clones once, few, many or no size at all.

d_gene,v_gene,abundance,j_gene,CDR3aa,CDR3nt
.,TRBV7-2,.,TRBJ1-4,CASSLGGAEKLFF,TGTGCCAGCAGCTTAGGGGGGGCTGAAAAACTGTTTTTT
TRBD1,TRBV30,few,TRBJ1-5,CAWSVGQGATYSNQPQHF,TGTGCCTGGAGTGTGGGACAGGGGGCCACTTATAGCAATCAGCCCCAGCATTTT
TRBD1,TRBV12-3/TRBV12-4,few,TRBJ2-1,CASSWAGGGNEQFF,TGTGCCAGCAGTTGGGCAGGGGGCGGCAATGAGCAGTTCTTC
.,TRBV4-3,many,TRBJ2-1,CASSQERGVYNEQFF,TGCGCCAGCAGCCAAGAGAGAGGGGTCTACAATGAGCAGTTCTTC
.,TRBV12-3/TRBV12-4,.,TRBJ2-3,CASSFQGGGDTQYF,TGTGCCAGCAGTTTTCAGGGGGGGGGCGATACGCAGTATTTT
.,TRBV3-1,many,TRBJ2-2,CASSLSQGAAGELFF,TGTGCCAGCAGCCTTTCGCAAGGGGCCGCCGGGGAGCTGTTTTTT
TRBD1,TRBV16,few,TRBJ1-6,CASSQGDRGRNSPLHF,TGTGCCAGCAGCCAGGGGGACAGAGGCCGTAATTCACCCCTCCACTTT
.,TRBV12-3/TRBV12-4,few,TRBJ2-6,CASSPIAGANVLTF,TGTGCCAGCAGCCCCATCGCTGGGGCCAACGTCCTGACTTTC
.,TRBV28,few,TRBJ2-4,CASSFRGLAKNIQYF,TGTGCCAGCAGTTTTAGGGGACTAGCCAAAAACATTCAGTACTTC
.,TRBV4-1,many,TRBJ1-2,CASRYGQEDYGYTF,TGCGCCAGCAGGTATGGGCAGGAAGATTATGGCTACACCTTC
.,TRBV3-1,many,TRBJ2-7,CASSLRQLYEQYF,TGTGCCAGCAGCCTCAGACAGCTCTACGAGCAGTACTTC
TRBD2,TRBV29-1,.,TRBJ2-1,CSVLPMGGNEQFF,TGCAGCGTTCTCCCGATGGGGGGGAATGAGCAGTTCTTC
TRBD1,TRBV2,.,TRBJ1-2,CASSAGFHRGGYGYTF,TGTGCCAGCAGTGCGGGTTTTCACAGGGGAGGCTATGGCTACACCTTC
.,TRBV29-1,few,TRBJ1-5,CSVVLRGLNQPQHF,TGCAGCGTTGTACTCAGGGGCCTCAATCAGCCCCAGCATTTT
.,TRBV5-6,.,TRBJ1-1,CASSLGGYNTEAFF,TGTGCCAGCAGCCTCGGGGGGTATAACACTGAAGCTTTCTTT
.,TRBV7-2,many,TRBJ2-3,CASSLVGGGGTDTQYF,TGTGCCAGCAGCTTAGTGGGGGGCGGGGGCACAGATACGCAGTATTTT
.,TRBV15,few,TRBJ2-6,CATRRVAGANVLTF,TGTGCCACCAGGAGGGTTGCTGGGGCCAACGTCCTGACTTTC
.,TRBV5-1,many,TRBJ2-3,CASSFTDTQYF,TGCGCCAGCAGCTTCACAGATACGCAGTATTTT
TRBD2,TRBV5-1,few,TRBJ2-1,CASSLNGGAYNEQFF,TGCGCCAGCAGCTTAAACGGGGGGGCCTACAATGAGCAGTTCTTC
.,TRBV7-8,.,TRBJ2-1,CASSSRDPHEQFF,TGTGCCAGCAGCTCCAGGGATCCCCATGAGCAGTTCTTC
.,TRBV4-2,once,TRBJ2-3,CASSQGAEDTQYF,TGTGCCAGCAGCCAAGGGGCAGAGGATACGCAGTATTTT
.,TRBV6-2/TRBV6-3,.,TRBJ1-1,CASREGWTEAFF,TGTGCCAGCAGAGAGGGGTGGACTGAAGCTTTCTTT
.,TRBV9,few,TRBJ1-5,CASSAGRGDQPQHF,TGTGCCAGCAGCGCAGGCCGTGGAGATCAGCCCCAGCATTTT
.,TRBV19,few,TRBJ2-5,CASSPRYGVQETQYF,TGTGCCAGTAGCCCACGTTATGGGGTTCAAGAGACCCAGTACTTC
TRBD1,TRBV7-6,.,TRBJ1-1,CASSSDRQGTEAFF,TGTGCCAGCAGCTCCGATAGACAGGGCACTGAAGCTTTCTTT
.,TRBV6-2/TRBV6-3,.,TRBJ1-6,CASTVRISLNSPLHF,TGTGCCAGCACGGTTCGAATTAGCCTGAATTCACCCCTCCACTTT
.,TRBV20-1,many,TRBJ1-5,CSARGDGPNQPQHF,TGCAGTGCTAGAGGGGACGGACCGAATCAGCCCCAGCATTTT
TRBD1,TRBV5-1,few,TRBJ2-7,CASSLGDRGAEQYF,TGCGCCAGCAGCTTGGGGGACAGGGGCGCCGAGCAGTACTTC
TRBD1,TRBV11-1,once,TRBJ2-3,CASRRDREDTQYF,TGTGCCAGCAGACGCGACAGGGAGGATACGCAGTATTTT
.,TRBV5-1,.,TRBJ1-1,CASSRGDSPVEAFF,TGCGCCAGCAGCCGAGGGGACTCGCCGGTTGAAGCTTTCTTT
TRBD1,TRBV6-2/TRBV6-3,few,TRBJ1-2,CATEDRETYGYTF,TGTGCCACCGAGGACAGGGAGACCTATGGCTACACCTTC
.,TRBV15,few,TRBJ1-5,CATSRQTGLGQPQHF,TGTGCCACCAGCAGACAGACAGGTTTGGGTCAGCCCCAGCATTTT
TRBD1,TRBV4-1,few,TRBJ1-1,CASSQDPGGTNTEAFF,TGCGCCAGCAGCCAAGATCCAGGGGGGACGAACACTGAAGCTTTCTTT
TRBD1,TRBV6-5,.,TRBJ1-3,CASYPRTGVSGNTIYF,TGTGCCAGCTACCCGAGGACAGGAGTTTCTGGAAACACCATATATTTT
TRBD1,TRBV27,few,TRBJ2-1,CASSRPRGTGGLNEQFF,TGTGCCAGCAGTCGCCCAAGAGGGACAGGGGGGCTCAATGAGCAGTTCTTC
TRBD2,TRBV7-3,.,TRBJ2-1,CASSQSSGGSNEQFF,TGTGCCAGCAGCCAAAGTAGCGGGGGTTCCAATGAGCAGTTCTTC
.,TRBV10-3,many,TRBJ1-3,CAIGDSFSGNTIYF,TGTGCCATCGGCGACAGCTTCTCTGGAAACACCATATATTTT
.,TRBV3-1,few,TRBJ2-7,CASSQDQDPYEQYF,TGTGCCAGCAGCCAAGACCAAGATCCTTACGAGCAGTACTTC